This T cell receptor beta chain was captured by sequencing in a study of blood T cells in healthy people across ages. As for this clonotype: Its target is not known.

The study's findings and limits: The unsorted PBMCs prevented any conclusive comparison of naive versus antigen-experienced cells.

A sample-barcoded 5' primer and a J-beta primer mix were used in a second PCR of roughly 7 to 11 cycles. A minimum of 2.5 million CDR3-containing paired-end reads was obtained for each sample. TCRdb re-analysed the 5' RACE reads in MiXCR, keeping a single row per CDR3 protein. The profile covers 2 million or so distinct CDR3 sequences, with just under 50% appearing a single time and roughly 2.1% taken by the ten largest. The CDR3 covers 13 residues. The material sequenced was blood. The origin of this receptor is a woman aged 40 to 49 in good health. V is TRBV12-3 or TRBV12-4 and J is TRBJ2-1; D not resolved. With the DNA end fitting TRBJ2-7 better, the J assignment may be wrong. The CDR3: CASRGISYNEQYF. CDR3 sequence (DNA): TGTGCCAGCAGGGGAATCAGCTACAATGAGCAGTACTTC.